This TCR beta chain was sequenced during a study of CD8 T cells in Susac syndrome. The overall study: Patients with Susac syndrome were therapy-naive, treated with corticosteroids, or treated with intravenous immunoglobulin alone when blood was collected.

V was clipped by 4 bases and J by 4 bases, with 10 bases between them. The CDR3 sequence is 12 residues long. Germline-derived CDR1 and CDR2 are DFQATT and SNEGSKA (reference sequence). RNA was extracted with the RNeasy kit, and a quantity of 0.5 to 1 ug was reverse transcribed using random hexamers. The CDR3 of TCR beta was amplified by immunoSEQ multiplex PCR across 54 Vbeta and 13 Jbeta. TCRdb itself ran the immunoSEQ multiplex PCR reads through MiXCR, one entry per CDR3 protein. The sample yields 150,000 or so distinct CDR3 sequences, 95% seen once. Sequencing input: CD4+ T cells from PBMCs. V is TRBV20-1 and J is TRBJ1-2; D unresolved. The TCR sequence derives from a human donor with Susac syndrome. CDR3 loop: CSAKTALYGYTF. Written as DNA, the CDR3 is TGCAGTGCTAAAACAGCCCTCTATGGCTACACCTTC.